The 10 T cell receptor beta chains listed next were all sequenced from one sample in a study of CD8 T cells in ankylosing spondylitis (dated by TCRdb to the late 2010s). Libraries came from 5' RACE. Sequencing took place on an Illumina HiSeq 2500. TCRdb reprocessing: public reads trimmed at Q25 with fastp, clones called with MiXCR, in-frame beta chains kept. Duplicate CDR3 protein sequences are folded into a single record with the most common DNA and genes. Here the sample has hundreds of thousands of distinct CDR3 sequences; around 7.8% occur a single time. Of the sample, approximately 6.3% is held by the ten largest clones. Sequenced material: blood, either unsorted or a sorted T cell fraction (not recorded which). Source of these receptors: a male donor with ankylosing spondylitis or in good health (not recorded which).

This clonotype was counted between two and nine times. DNA for the CDR3: TGCAGCGCAACCTCTATGGGGTTGGGCACTGAAGCTTTCTTT. This sequence encodes CSATSMGLGTEAFF. J is TRBJ1-1 and V is TRBV29-1, with D unclear. This CDR3 is 14 amino acids long. Trimming removed 7 bases from V and 4 bases from J, with 19 bases in between. CDR1 and CDR2 from the germline V gene are SQVTM and ANQGSEA.

This clonotype was recorded many times. In DNA, the CDR3 is TGTGCCAGTAGTGGGGGAGGTTCGGTTCAGCCCCAGCATTTT. This gives the protein CASSGGGSVQPQHF. The chain employs TRBV19 and TRBJ1-5; D perhaps matches TRBD1 (5 bases). Germline assignment: CDR1 LNHDA and CDR2 SQIVND (reference sequence). V lost 5 bases and J 6 bases, leaving 14 bases between the germline ends. The length of the CDR3 is 14 residues.

Many counts were recorded for this clonotype. DNA of the CDR3: TGCGCCAGCCACGAGGGACAGCCCCTCACAGATACGCAGTATTTT. It yields the protein CASHEGQPLTDTQYF. The chain recombines TRBV5-1 with TRBJ2-3, with 7 bases matching TRBD1. The CDR3 has 15 amino acids. V shed 7 bases, J shed 2 bases, and the junction held 10 bases outside the gene matches. The germline CDR1 and CDR2 sequences are SGHRS and YFSETQ.

This clonotype was detected once. This may be a read error: a much more frequent sequence differs by one nucleotide. The CDR3, as DNA: TGTCCCAGCAGTTGGACTAGCGGGACGAGCACAGATACGCAGTATTTT. Protein product: CPSSWTSGTSTDTQYF. The chain couples TRBV7-2 to TRBJ2-3, with 12 bases fitting TRBD2. The CDR3 runs to 16 residues. Germline V CDR1 and CDR2: SGHTA, FQGNSA. The complete variable domain, with remaining parts taken from reference TRBV7-2 and TRBJ2-3, reads GAGVSQSPSNKVTEKGKDVELRCDPISGHTALYWYRQSLGQGLEFLIYFQGNSAPDKSGLPSDRFSAERTGGSVSTLTIQRTQQEDSAVYLCPSSWTSGTSTDTQYFGPGTRLTVL.

Many counts were recorded for this clonotype. The V gene is TRBV11-1, the J gene TRBJ2-1; 7 bases line up with TRBD1. With 4 bases clipped from V and 2 bases from J, the junction kept 5 bases outside the gene matches. This CDR3 contains 15 residues. The germline V gene has CDR1 SGHAT and CDR2 FQDESV (reference sequence). As DNA, the CDR3 is TGTGCCAGCAGCTCCCTCACAGGGGCCTACAATGAGCAGTTCTTC. As protein: CASSSLTGAYNEQFF.

Ten or more counts support this clonotype. The J gene is TRBJ2-3, the V gene TRBV12-3 or TRBV12-4; D may match TRBD1 or TRBD2 (5 bases each). Trimming cost V 6 bases and J 0 bases, with 28 bases left between them. CDR3 size: 20 residues. CDR3 bases: TGTGCCAGCAGCTATACCACAGGAGGCCCTCACCGTGCCAGCACAGATACGCAGTATTTT. Translating it yields CASSYTTGGPHRASTDTQYF.

This clonotype was detected many times. The gene calls are TRBV28 and TRBJ2-7; D is ambiguous. Trimming pared 5 bases from V and 4 bases from J, leaving 12 bases between. This CDR3 has 13 residues. Germline-derived CDR1 and CDR2 are MDHEN and SYDVKM. The CDR3 DNA follows: TGTGCCAGCAGTCCCCAGAATTGGTACGAGCAGTACTTC. Its protein is CASSPQNWYEQYF.

Comments on this clonotype: One end of the junction does not line up with germline, which may come from a read error. The chain couples TRBV7-8 to TRBJ2-5; D call uncertain. CDR3 length: 15 residues. In germline, CDR1 is SGHVS, CDR2 FQNEAQ. The CDR3 DNA follows: TGTGCCAGCGGCTTCCCCTCGCGGAGTAAAGAGACCCAGTACTTC. It encodes CASGFPSRSKETQYF.

This clonotype was counted many times. The V gene is TRBV12-3 or TRBV12-4, the J gene TRBJ1-2; no clear D. CDR3 length: 14 amino acids. The ends were cut back, 6 bases at V and 4 bases at J, with 15 bases in the middle. As DNA, the CDR3 is TGTGCCAGCAGCCCAGCCGGGCAGTCCTATGGCTACACCTTC. Amino acid sequence: CASSPAGQSYGYTF.

The table lists this clonotype with many counts. The chain recombines TRBV7-2 with TRBJ2-2; D uncertain. The CDR3 covers 13 residues. V lost 2 bases and J lost 6, with 7 bases in between. CDR1 and CDR2 (germline): SGHTA, FQGNSA. CDR3 DNA sequence: TGTGCCAGCAGCTTACCACCTTCCGGGGAGCTGTTTTTT. This sequence encodes CASSLPPSGELFF.